The 17 T cell receptor beta chains given below trace back to one sample, sequenced in a study of T cells in localized non-small cell lung cancer. The data were produced by immunoSEQ multiplex PCR, yet TCRdb's version contains in-frame clones alone and is incomplete. The data hold roughly 11,000 clones, with 29% observed a single time. The material was lung tumor tissue, obtained before any cancer treatment. The origin of the receptors is a man aged 40-75 years with stage I lung adenocarcinoma.

The V call is TRBV19, the J call TRBJ1-5; TRBD1 matches at 10 bases. The V gene's germline CDR1 is LNHDA and CDR2 SQIVND (reference sequence). Trimming took 3 bases from V and 1 from J; bases not matched to a gene: 3. The CDR3 length is 16 residues. CDR3 coding DNA: TGTGCCAGTAGTATTGGGACAGGGGCAAGCAATCAGCCCCAGCATTTT. Encoded protein: CASSIGTGASNQPQHF.

This clone occurred once. This chain links TRBV29-1 with TRBJ2-2, with 10 bases lining up with TRBD1. Germline CDR1 and CDR2: SQVTM and ANQGSEA. The junction had 7 bases not matched to a gene; V was cut back by 5 bases and J by 7 bases. The CDR3 sequence is 14 residues long. CDR3 amino acids: CSVLPTGGHGELFF. The CDR3 DNA sequence: TGCAGCGTTCTCCCGACAGGGGGCCACGGGGAGCTGTTTTTT.

This clone turned up a few times. The chain is built from TRBV19 and TRBJ1-1; no definite D call. Germline CDR1 and CDR2: LNHDA and SQIVND (reference sequence). The CDR3 runs 13 residues. Trimming removed 9 bases from V and 5 bases from J, with 16 bases in between. The CDR3 coding sequence is TGTGCCAGCAGGACCCCCTTGGGAACTGAAGCTTTCTTT. It codes for CASRTPLGTEAFF.

The chain employs TRBV25-1 and TRBJ2-2; possible D gene TRBD1, 6 bases. Between the trimmed V and J ends, which lost 4 bases and 8 bases, there was a span of 11 bases. The germline gives CDR1 MGHDK, CDR2 SYGVNS. The CDR3 is 13 residues long. CDR3 bases: TGTGCCAGCAGTGCGCAGGGGTTTGGGGAGCTGTTTTTT. Amino acid sequence: CASSAQGFGELFF. Variable domain in full (rest from reference TRBV25-1 and TRBJ2-2): EADIYQTPRYLVIGTGKKITLECSQTMGHDKMYWYQQDPGMELHLIHYSYGVNSTEKGDLSSESTVSRIRTEHFPLTLESARPSHTSQYLCASSAQGFGELFFGEGSRLTVL.

The table lists this clone with a few counts. The DNA for the CDR3 is TGTGCCAGCAGTTCACCTGGACAGGGTCTCGCCGGTGGCTACACCTTC. Protein product: CASSSPGQGLAGGYTF. The chain is built from TRBV6-8 and TRBJ1-2, with 8 bases aligning to TRBD1. Per germline, CDR1 MNHGY and CDR2 SAAAGT. The CDR3 loop spans 16 amino acids. V lost 4 bases, J lost 7 bases, and 14 bases stayed unmatched.

The J gene is TRBJ1-1, the V gene TRBV19; 7 bases match TRBD1. V dropped 7 bases and J dropped 0; count of bases not matched to a gene: 8. The CDR3 loop spans 15 amino acids. Germline values: CDR1 LNHDA, CDR2 SQIVND (reference sequence). Here the CDR3 DNA reads TGTGCCAGTACTCCCGGGACAGAAATGAACACTGAAGCTTTCTTT. It yields the protein CASTPGTEMNTEAFF.

This clone was counted a few times. The chain carries TRBV6-8 and TRBJ1-5, with D possibly being TRBD1 (6 bases). CDR1 and CDR2 (germline): MNHGY, SAAAGT. This CDR3 contains 15 residues. Trimming cost V 5 bases and J 5 bases, with 16 bases left between them. CDR3 nucleotides: TGTGCCAGCAGTGGCTCAGGGGCTGGGGATCAGCCCCAGCATTTT. Translated: CASSGSGAGDQPQHF.

This clone appeared a few times. V gene TRBV15 combines with J gene TRBJ2-1, with D possibly being TRBD1 or TRBD2 (7 bases each). V was cut by 3 bases and J by 10 bases, with 16 bases left in between. The germline CDR1 and CDR2 sequences are LNHNV and YYDKDF (reference sequence). CDR3 size: 14 residues. As DNA, the CDR3 is TGTGCCACCAGCAGGGGAGACAGGGAGGGAGAGCAGTTCTTC. Its protein is CATSRGDREGEQFF. Based on the CDR3 plus reference TRBV15 and TRBJ2-1, the full variable domain is DAMVIQNPRYQVTQFGKPVTLSCSQTLNHNVMYWYQQKSSQAPKLLFHYYDKDFNNEADTPDNFQSRRPNTSFCFLDIRSPGLGDTAMYLCATSRGDREGEQFFGPGTRLTVL.

The chain links TRBV15 to TRBJ2-3; no reliable D call. V dropped 0 bases and J dropped 0 bases, with 10 bases sitting between them. This CDR3 contains 16 residues. Germline V CDR1 and CDR2: LNHNV, YYDKDF (reference sequence). The CDR3 loop reads CATSRDGGFSTDTQYF. DNA of the CDR3: TGTGCCACCAGCAGAGATGGCGGTTTTAGCACAGATACGCAGTATTTT.

J is TRBJ1-5 and V is TRBV5-1, with D possibly matching TRBD1 (5 bases). The CDR3 is 15 residues long. The V gene's germline CDR1 is SGHRS and CDR2 YFSETQ. V was shortened by 1 base and J by 2 bases, with 10 bases between the two germline ends. CDR3 bases: TGCGCCAGCAGCTTGTCAGGGTCCGGCAATCAGCCCCAGCATTTT. It yields the protein CASSLSGSGNQPQHF.

A few counts support this clone. V usage is TRBV11-3 and J usage is TRBJ1-5; D may be TRBD1 (5 bases). The germline V gene encodes CDR1 SGHNT and CDR2 YENEEA. With 5 bases removed from V and 4 bases from J, the gap between germline ends came to 12 bases. The CDR3 totals 14 residues. CDR3 residues: CASSLPGQNQPQHF. The CDR3 bases are TGTGCCAGCAGCCTGCCGGGGCAGAATCAGCCCCAGCATTTT.

A few counts support this clone. This sequence joins TRBV11-3 and TRBJ2-7; TRBD2 is a possible D gene (5 bases). Between the trimmed V and J ends, which lost 5 bases and 3 bases, there was a span of 14 bases. Germline V gives CDR1 SGHNT, CDR2 YENEEA. CDR3 size: 14 residues. CDR3 region: CASSARVLGYEQYF. CDR3 bases: TGTGCCAGCAGCGCGCGGGTACTCGGCTACGAGCAGTACTTC.

The chain recombines TRBV6-1 with TRBJ1-1; the D gene is possibly TRBD1 (5 bases). The CDR3 consists of 18 residues. The ends were cut back, 1 base at V and 4 bases at J, with 22 bases in the middle. Germline V gene data show CDR1 as MNHNS and CDR2 as SASEGT. DNA for the CDR3: TGTGCCAGCAGTGAAGGGAGGACTGTATCAGGGCTCGGCACTGAAGCTTTCTTT. This sequence encodes CASSEGRTVSGLGTEAFF.

The chain recombines TRBV11-3 with TRBJ1-3; weak D call: TRBD1 (6 bases). Germline CDR1 SGHNT, CDR2 YENEEA. CDR3 length: 15 residues. The V end was cut by 3 bases, the J end by 0 bases, with 9 bases between. CDR3 region: CASSLRGASGNTIYF. The CDR3 nucleotides read TGTGCCAGCAGCTTGCGGGGGGCCTCTGGAAACACCATATATTTT.

This chain connects TRBV5-1 to TRBJ1-4; TRBD1 matches at 7 bases. CDR3 size: 16 residues. Unmatched junction bases numbered 12, after V lost 2 bases and J lost 8 bases. Germline V gives CDR1 SGHRS, CDR2 YFSETQ. The CDR3 region has the DNA TGCGCCAGCAGCTTCGGACAGGTCTTATCTAGAGAAAAACTGTTTTTT. Amino acid sequence: CASSFGQVLSREKLFF.

This chain links TRBV11-3 with TRBJ1-2; 7 nucleotides agree with TRBD1. V lost 1 base, J lost 8 bases, and 7 bases stayed unmatched. CDR3 length equals 14 residues. In germline, CDR1 is SGHNT, CDR2 YENEEA. In DNA form, the CDR3 reads TGTGCCAGCAGCTTAGGAACAGGGGCGTGGGGCTACACCTTC. It is translated as CASSLGTGAWGYTF.

This clone has only a few counts. V gene TRBV30 combines with J gene TRBJ2-5; maybe TRBD1 (6 bases). The CDR3 spans 16 residues. The germline gives CDR1 GTSNPN, CDR2 SVGIG (reference sequence). V was shortened by 2 bases and J by 2 bases, with 18 bases between the two germline ends. The CDR3 nucleotides are TGTGCCTGGAGTCCCCCCGGGACAAAACATCAAGAGACCCAGTACTTC. Protein: CAWSPPGTKHQETQYF.